The rows below give T cell receptor beta chains drawn from one sample of a study of control samples from healthy donors and cancer patients. Profiled with immunoSEQ multiplex PCR; TCRdb holds only in-frame clones, not every one. The sample records roughly 48,000 clones, less than 95% being singletons. Sample: PBMCs. The receptors derive from a woman aged 40 to 50 with head and neck cancer. The CDR3 runs from the conserved cysteine through the conserved F or W. The D gene is left open where the match is weak. Size tells how often a clone was seen (once, few, many) or the class of an expanded clone, and some rows leave it out.

D: NA
size: NA
J: TRBJ2-5
V: TRBV29-1
DNA: TGCAGCGTTGAGTCGGCAGGGGAGGTTCAAGAGACCCAGTACTTC
CDR3: CSVESAGEVQETQYF

D: NA
size: NA
J: TRBJ1-6
V: TRBV10-3
DNA: TGTGCCATCAGTGAAATGGCGGGACGGGCTAATTCACCCCTCCACTTT
CDR3: CAISEMAGRANSPLHF

D: TRBD1
size: NA
J: TRBJ1-2
V: TRBV11-2
DNA: TGTGCCAGCAGCACAGGGCCAGGGGGATATGGCTACACCTTC
CDR3: CASSTGPGGYGYTF

D: TRBD1
size: NA
J: TRBJ2-4
V: TRBV25-1
DNA: TGTGCCAGCAGAGGATCGGGACAGGGGCTCAAAAACATTCAGTACTTC
CDR3: CASRGSGQGLKNIQYF

D: TRBD1
size: NA
J: TRBJ1-2
V: TRBV28
DNA: TGTGCCAGCAGCCGATCAGGGGGCGCTTATGGCTACACCTTC
CDR3: CASSRSGGAYGYTF

D: NA
size: NA
J: TRBJ1-2
V: TRBV5-1
DNA: TGCGCCAGCAGCTTGGAGGGAGCCGGCTACACCTTC
CDR3: CASSLEGAGYTF

D: NA
size: NA
J: TRBJ2-1
V: TRBV21-1
DNA: TGTGCCAGCAGCAAAACGAAACTAGCGGGGGGACGCAATGAGCAGTTCTTC
CDR3: CASSKTKLAGGRNEQFF

D: NA
size: NA
J: TRBJ2-5
V: TRBV19
DNA: TGTGCCAGCTCCCCTGAGGGACAAGAGACCCAGTACTTC
CDR3: CASSPEGQETQYF

D: NA
size: once
J: TRBJ1-4
V: TRBV11-2
DNA: TGTGCCAGCAGCTTACATGAGTCGTGGGGGGAAAAACTGTTTTTT
CDR3: CASSLHESWGEKLFF

D: TRBD2
size: NA
J: TRBJ2-5
V: TRBV9
DNA: TGTGCCAGCAGCGTAAGCGGGGGGCAAGAGACCCAGTACTTC
CDR3: CASSVSGGQETQYF

D: NA
size: NA
J: TRBJ1-2
V: TRBV5-6
DNA: TGTGCCAGCAGCCCCGGGGGACTCGGGATTAACTATGGCTACACCTTC
CDR3: CASSPGGLGINYGYTF

D: TRBD2
size: NA
J: TRBJ2-7
V: TRBV11-3
DNA: TGTGCCAGCAGCCCCGGACTAGCGGGAGGGAAAGCATACGAGCAGTACTTC
CDR3: CASSPGLAGGKAYEQYF

D: NA
size: NA
J: TRBJ2-1
V: TRBV29-1
DNA: TGCAGCGTTCGTTCGGGAGTTTCCTACAATGAGCAGTTCTTC
CDR3: CSVRSGVSYNEQFF

D: NA
size: once
J: TRBJ1-1
V: TRBV2
DNA: TGTGCCAGCACTCTGTTGGGGGGGAACACTGAAGCTTTCTTT
CDR3: CASTLLGGNTEAFF

D: TRBD2
size: NA
J: TRBJ2-7
V: TRBV27
DNA: TGTGCCAGCAGTTCACCGGGACTAGACTACGAGCAGTACTTC
CDR3: CASSSPGLDYEQYF

D: NA
size: NA
J: TRBJ1-2
V: TRBV19
DNA: TGTGCCAGTAGGTGGACAGTGGGACGGTATGGCTACACCTTC
CDR3: CASRWTVGRYGYTF

D: TRBD1
size: NA
J: TRBJ1-1
V: TRBV27
DNA: TGTGCCAGCAGTTTCTCAGGGGGGGACACTGAAGCTTTCTTT
CDR3: CASSFSGGDTEAFF

D: TRBD2
size: NA
J: TRBJ2-3
V: TRBV5-4
DNA: TGTGCCAGCAGCTTAACTAGCGGGGGTCGGGGAGATACGCAGTATTTT
CDR3: CASSLTSGGRGDTQYF

D: NA
size: NA
J: TRBJ2-7
V: TRBV19
DNA: TGTGCCAGTAGTAGCCAGGGAGAGGGCGAGCAGTACTTC
CDR3: CASSSQGEGEQYF

D: TRBD1
size: NA
J: TRBJ2-5
V: TRBV14
DNA: TGTGCCAGCAGCCCCCGACAGGGGATGACGGAGACCCAGTACTTC
CDR3: CASSPRQGMTETQYF

D: NA
size: NA
J: TRBJ1-5
V: TRBV15
DNA: TGTGCCACCAGCAGAGCCGGGGCGGGCAATCAGCCCCAGCATTTT
CDR3: CATSRAGAGNQPQHF

D: TRBD2
size: NA
J: TRBJ2-2
V: TRBV7-3
DNA: TGTGCCGACCCTCCAGCGGGAGGGCCTGTCGGGGAGCTGTTTTTT
CDR3: CADPPAGGPVGELFF

D: NA
size: NA
J: TRBJ1-1
V: TRBV7-6
DNA: TGTGCCAGCAGCCAGTACGGTAGGGGGACGGTCACTGAAGCTTTCTTT
CDR3: CASSQYGRGTVTEAFF

D: NA
size: NA
J: TRBJ1-3
V: TRBV30
DNA: TGTGCCTGTAGTAGTTCCCCACAGGGAAACACCATATATTTT
CDR3: CACSSSPQGNTIYF

D: TRBD1
size: NA
J: TRBJ1-1
V: TRBV6-5
DNA: TGTGCCAGCAGTTACGGGACAGGGGTGACTGAAGCTTTCTTT
CDR3: CASSYGTGVTEAFF

D: NA
size: once
J: TRBJ2-7
V: TRBV5-6
DNA: TGTGCCAGCAGCTTGGCCGGGCAGTCCTACGAGCAGTACTTC
CDR3: CASSLAGQSYEQYF

D: TRBD1
size: once
J: TRBJ2-3
V: TRBV6-5
DNA: TGTGCCAGCAGTTCGACAGGGCCAGATACGCAGTATTTT
CDR3: CASSSTGPDTQYF

D: TRBD1
size: NA
J: TRBJ2-7
V: TRBV5-8
DNA: TGTGCCAGCAGCACTGGACAGGTCGGCCACGAGCAGTACTTC
CDR3: CASSTGQVGHEQYF

D: TRBD1
size: NA
J: TRBJ1-1
V: TRBV6-6
DNA: TGTGCCAGCAGTCGACAGGGTGGGACTGAAGCTTTCTTT
CDR3: CASSRQGGTEAFF

D: NA
size: NA
J: TRBJ1-2
V: TRBV5-4
DNA: TGTGCCAGCAGCTCCCCACAGAGTTCTAACTATGGCTACACCTTC
CDR3: CASSSPQSSNYGYTF

D: NA
size: NA
J: TRBJ1-1
V: TRBV29-1
DNA: TGCAGCTCCTTTGGGAACACTGAAGCTTTCTTT
CDR3: CSSFGNTEAFF

D: NA
size: NA
J: TRBJ2-2
V: TRBV6-4
DNA: TGTGCCAGCAGTTTGGGGGCTGAGACCGGGGAGCTGTTTTTT
CDR3: CASSLGAETGELFF

D: TRBD2
size: NA
J: TRBJ2-2
V: TRBV5-1
DNA: TGCGCCAGCAGCTTGGGACTAGCTCTTACCGGGGAGCTGTTTTTT
CDR3: CASSLGLALTGELFF

D: NA
size: NA
J: TRBJ2-5
V: TRBV5-1
DNA: TGCGCCAGCAGCTTGGCCCCGACAGGAGGAGAGACCCAGTACTTC
CDR3: CASSLAPTGGETQYF